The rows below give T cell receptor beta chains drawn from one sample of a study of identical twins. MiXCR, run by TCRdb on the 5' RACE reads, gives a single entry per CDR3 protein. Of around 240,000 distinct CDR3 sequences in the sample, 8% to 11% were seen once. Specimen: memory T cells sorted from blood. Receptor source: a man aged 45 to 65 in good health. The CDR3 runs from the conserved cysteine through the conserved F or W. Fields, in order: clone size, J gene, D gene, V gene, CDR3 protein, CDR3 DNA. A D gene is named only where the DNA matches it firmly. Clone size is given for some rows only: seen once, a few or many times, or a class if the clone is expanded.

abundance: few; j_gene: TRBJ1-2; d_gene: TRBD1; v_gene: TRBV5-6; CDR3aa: CASSFGPPDRAGYTF; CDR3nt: TGTGCCAGCAGCTTCGGACCCCCCGACAGGGCTGGCTACACCTTC
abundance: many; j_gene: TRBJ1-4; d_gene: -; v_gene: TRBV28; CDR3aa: CASRAGTPEKLFF; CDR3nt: TGTGCCAGCAGAGCCGGGACCCCAGAAAAACTGTTTTTT
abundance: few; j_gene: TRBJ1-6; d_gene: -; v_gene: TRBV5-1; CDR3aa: CASSLWDKNSPLHF; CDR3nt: TGCGCCAGCAGCTTGTGGGACAAGAATTCACCCCTCCACTTT
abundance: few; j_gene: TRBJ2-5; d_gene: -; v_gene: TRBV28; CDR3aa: CASSALDSGLGTQYF; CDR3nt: TGTGCCAGCAGTGCCCTCGACAGTGGGTTGGGGACCCAGTACTTC
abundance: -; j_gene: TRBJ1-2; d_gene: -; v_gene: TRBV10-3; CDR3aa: CAIREIPNYGYTF; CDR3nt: TGTGCCATCAGGGAGATCCCAAACTATGGCTACACCTTC
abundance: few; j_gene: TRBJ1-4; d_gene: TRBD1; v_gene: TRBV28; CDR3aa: CASSTMTGNEKLFF; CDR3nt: TGTGCCAGCAGCACCATGACAGGGAATGAAAAACTGTTTTTT
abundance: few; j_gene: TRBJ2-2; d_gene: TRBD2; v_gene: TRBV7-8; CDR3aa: CASIQREGLVGELFF; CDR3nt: TGTGCCAGCATTCAGCGGGAGGGCCTGGTCGGGGAGCTGTTTTTT
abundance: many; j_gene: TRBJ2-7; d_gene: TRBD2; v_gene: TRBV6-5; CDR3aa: CASSYSGGTYEQYF; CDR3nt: TGTGCCAGCAGTTACTCGGGAGGGACCTACGAGCAGTACTTC
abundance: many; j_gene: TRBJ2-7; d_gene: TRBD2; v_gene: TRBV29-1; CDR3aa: CSVADPRNGLAVSYEQYF; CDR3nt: TGCAGCGTTGCCGACCCCCGTAATGGACTAGCGGTATCCTACGAGCAGTACTTC
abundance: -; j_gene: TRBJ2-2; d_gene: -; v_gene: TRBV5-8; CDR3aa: CASSLGAGYGELFF; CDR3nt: TGTGCCAGCAGCTTGGGAGCTGGCTATGGGGAGCTGTTTTTT
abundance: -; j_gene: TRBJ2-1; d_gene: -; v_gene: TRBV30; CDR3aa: CAWSAYRVSPTYNEQFF; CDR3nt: TGTGCCTGGAGTGCTTACAGGGTATCACCAACCTACAATGAGCAGTTCTTC
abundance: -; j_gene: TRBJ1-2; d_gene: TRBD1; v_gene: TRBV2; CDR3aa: CATGTGVSGYTF; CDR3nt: TGTGCCACCGGTACAGGGGTAAGTGGCTACACCTTC
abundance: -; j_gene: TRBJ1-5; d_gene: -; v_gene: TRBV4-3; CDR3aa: CASSQDRRTWPQHF; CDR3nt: TGCGCCAGCAGCCAAGATAGGAGGACGTGGCCCCAGCATTTT
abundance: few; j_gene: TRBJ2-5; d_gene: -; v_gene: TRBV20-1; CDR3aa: CSAGGAAGPETQYF; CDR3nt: TGCAGTGCCGGGGGCGCGGCGGGGCCGGAGACCCAGTACTTC
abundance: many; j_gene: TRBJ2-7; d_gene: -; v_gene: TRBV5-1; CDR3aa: CASSLARDYEQYF; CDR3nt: TGCGCCAGCAGCTTGGCTCGGGACTACGAGCAGTACTTC